The clone carrying this TCR beta chain appeared a few times. Its antigen is still unknown. The source of the sample is a study of T cell repertoires in cytomegalovirus infection. Across the whole study: The public TCR beta signatures pointed to both CMV infection and matching HLA type. Study-wide results and limits: CMV-specific HLA-C-restricted TCR beta clonotypes dominated the ex vivo response. CMV carriers with the relevant HLA were identified by cumulative public TCR beta family frequency.

MiXCR, run by TCRdb on the reads, gives a single entry per CDR3 protein. In the table there are 350,000 to 550,000 distinct CDR3 sequences, 25% to 40% of which are singletons. The ends were cut back, 4 bases at V and 9 bases at J, with 19 bases in the middle. The CDR3 runs to 16 residues. Germline lookup yields CDR1 LNHDA and CDR2 SQIVND (reference sequence). The chain joins TRBV19 to TRBJ2-6, with D possibly matching TRBD1 (5 bases). Sequenced material: PBMCs. This TCR was recovered from a human donor in good health (CMV status not recorded). Some clones in this sample may be carry-over from other donors' samples. CDR3 coding DNA: TGTGCCAGTAGTAAGGTGCGCGGACGGACAATCAACGTCCTGACTTTC. Its translation: CASSKVRGRTINVLTF.